This T cell receptor (beta chain) was recovered during a study of OX40 agonist ivuxolimab in advanced cancers. The protocol was immunoSEQ multiplex PCR, while the TCRdb copy is restricted to in-frame clones and leaves out a portion. The table lists some 80,000 clones, around 87% of them singletons. V was pared by 7 bases and J by 4 bases, with 10 bases of the junction left unmatched. The CDR3 runs to 15 residues. Per germline, CDR1 MNHEY and CDR2 SVGAGI. Sequenced here: CD4+ or CD8+ T cells sorted from blood, sampled in a trial of the OX40 agonist ivuxolimab. This chain uses TRBV6-5 with TRBJ1-5, with TRBD1 matching over 7 bases. The sequence was obtained from an adult with an advanced solid tumor such as melanoma, head and neck, liver or kidney cancer. The CDR3 here is CASKLTGKRNQPQHF. For the CDR3, the DNA is TGTGCCAGCAAACTGACAGGGAAGCGGAATCAGCCCCAGCATTTT.